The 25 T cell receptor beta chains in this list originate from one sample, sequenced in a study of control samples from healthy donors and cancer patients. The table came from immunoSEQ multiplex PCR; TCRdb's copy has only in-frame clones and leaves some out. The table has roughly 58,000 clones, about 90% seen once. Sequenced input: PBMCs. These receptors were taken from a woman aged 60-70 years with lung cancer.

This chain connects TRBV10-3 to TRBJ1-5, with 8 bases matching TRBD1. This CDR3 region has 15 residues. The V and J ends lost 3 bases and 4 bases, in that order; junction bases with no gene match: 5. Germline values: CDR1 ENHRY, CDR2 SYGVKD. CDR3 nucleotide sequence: TGTGCCATCAGTGACCTGGGACAGGATAATCAGCCCCAGCATTTT. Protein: CAISDLGQDNQPQHF.

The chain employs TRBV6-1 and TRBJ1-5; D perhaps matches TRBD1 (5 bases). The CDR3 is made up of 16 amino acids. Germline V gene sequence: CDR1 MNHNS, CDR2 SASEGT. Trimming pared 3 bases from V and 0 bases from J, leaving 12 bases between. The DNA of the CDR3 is TGTGCCAGCAGTGATTTGGGGGGGTATAGCAATCAGCCCCAGCATTTT. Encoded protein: CASSDLGGYSNQPQHF.

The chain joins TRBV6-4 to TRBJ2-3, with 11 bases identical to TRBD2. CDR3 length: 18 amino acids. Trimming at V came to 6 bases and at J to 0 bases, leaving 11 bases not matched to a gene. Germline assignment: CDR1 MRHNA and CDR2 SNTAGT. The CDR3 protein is CASSVRLLAGASTDTQYF. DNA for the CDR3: TGTGCCAGCAGCGTACGCCTACTAGCGGGGGCTAGCACAGATACGCAGTATTTT.

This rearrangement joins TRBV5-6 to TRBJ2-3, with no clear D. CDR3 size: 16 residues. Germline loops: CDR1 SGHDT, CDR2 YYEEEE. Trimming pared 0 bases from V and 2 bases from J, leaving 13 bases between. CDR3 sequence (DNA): TGTGCCAGCAGCTTGGTGGGCAGACTTTCCACAGATACGCAGTATTTT. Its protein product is CASSLVGRLSTDTQYF.

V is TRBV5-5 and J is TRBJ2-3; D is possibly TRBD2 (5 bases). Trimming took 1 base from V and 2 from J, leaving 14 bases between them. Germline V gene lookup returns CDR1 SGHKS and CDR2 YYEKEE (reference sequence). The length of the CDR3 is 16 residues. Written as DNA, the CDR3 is TGTGCCAGCAGCTTGCGCATCCAGCGGAACACAGATACGCAGTATTTT. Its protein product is CASSLRIQRNTDTQYF.

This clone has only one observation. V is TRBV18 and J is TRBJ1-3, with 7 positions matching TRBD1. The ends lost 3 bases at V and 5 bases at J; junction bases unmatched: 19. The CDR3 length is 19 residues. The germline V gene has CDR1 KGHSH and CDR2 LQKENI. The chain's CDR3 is CASSPTSYSGTEKRNTIYF. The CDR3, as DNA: TGTGCCAGCTCACCCACCTCCTATTCCGGGACAGAAAAAAGAAACACCATATATTTT.

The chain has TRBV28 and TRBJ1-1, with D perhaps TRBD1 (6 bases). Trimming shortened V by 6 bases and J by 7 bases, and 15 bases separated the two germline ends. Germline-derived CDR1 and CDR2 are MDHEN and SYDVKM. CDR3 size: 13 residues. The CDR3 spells CASRTSGAVEAFF. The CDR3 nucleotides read TGTGCCAGCAGAACTTCAGGGGCGGTTGAAGCTTTCTTT.

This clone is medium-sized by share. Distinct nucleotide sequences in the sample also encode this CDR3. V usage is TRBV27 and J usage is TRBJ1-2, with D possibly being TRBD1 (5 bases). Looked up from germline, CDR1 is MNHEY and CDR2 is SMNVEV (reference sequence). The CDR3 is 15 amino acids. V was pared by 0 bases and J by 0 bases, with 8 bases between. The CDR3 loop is CASSLSPGTNYGYTF. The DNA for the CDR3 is TGTGCCAGCAGTTTATCTCCAGGGACTAACTATGGCTACACCTTC.

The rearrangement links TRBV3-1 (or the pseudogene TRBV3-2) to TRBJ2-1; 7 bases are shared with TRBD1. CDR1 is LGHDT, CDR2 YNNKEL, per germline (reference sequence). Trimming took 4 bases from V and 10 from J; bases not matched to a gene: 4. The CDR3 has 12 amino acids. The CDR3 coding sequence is TGTGCCAGCAGCCGCCAACAGGGGGAGCAGTTCTTC. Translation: CASSRQQGEQFF.

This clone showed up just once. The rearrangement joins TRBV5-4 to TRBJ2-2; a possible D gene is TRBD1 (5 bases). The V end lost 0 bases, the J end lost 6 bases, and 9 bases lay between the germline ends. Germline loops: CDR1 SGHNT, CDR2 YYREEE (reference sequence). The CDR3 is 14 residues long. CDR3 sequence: CASSLALGPGELFF. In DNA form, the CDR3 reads TGTGCCAGCAGCTTGGCTTTGGGGCCCGGGGAGCTGTTTTTT.

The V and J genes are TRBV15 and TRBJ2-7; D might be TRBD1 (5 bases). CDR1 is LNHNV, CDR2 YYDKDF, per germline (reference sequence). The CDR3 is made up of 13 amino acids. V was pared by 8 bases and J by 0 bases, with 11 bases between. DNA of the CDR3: TGTGCCACCTCCGGCAGGGACTCCTACGAGCAGTACTTC. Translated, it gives CATSGRDSYEQYF.

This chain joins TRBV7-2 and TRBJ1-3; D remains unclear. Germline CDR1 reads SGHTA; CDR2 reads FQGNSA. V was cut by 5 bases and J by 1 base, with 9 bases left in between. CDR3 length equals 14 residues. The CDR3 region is CASSLSISGNTIYF. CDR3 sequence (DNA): TGTGCCAGCAGCCTTAGTATTTCTGGAAACACCATATATTTT.

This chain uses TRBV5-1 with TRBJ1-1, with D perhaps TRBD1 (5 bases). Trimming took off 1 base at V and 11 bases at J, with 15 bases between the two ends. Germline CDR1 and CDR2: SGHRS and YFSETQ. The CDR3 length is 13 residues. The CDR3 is CASSLPGASVAFF. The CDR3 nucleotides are TGCGCCAGCAGCTTGCCTGGGGCGTCCGTGGCTTTCTTT.

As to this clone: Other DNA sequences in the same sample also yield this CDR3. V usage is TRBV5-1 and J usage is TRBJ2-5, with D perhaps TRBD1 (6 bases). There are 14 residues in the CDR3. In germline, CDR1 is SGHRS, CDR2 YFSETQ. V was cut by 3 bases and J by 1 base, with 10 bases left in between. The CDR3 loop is CASSSGTSQETQYF. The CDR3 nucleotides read TGCGCCAGCAGCTCAGGGACAAGCCAAGAGACCCAGTACTTC. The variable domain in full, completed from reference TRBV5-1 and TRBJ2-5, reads KAGVTQTPRYLIKTRGQQVTLSCSPISGHRSVSWYQQTPGQGLQFLFEYFSETQRNKGNFPGRFSGRQFSNSRSEMNVSTLELGDSALYLCASSSGTSQETQYFGPGTRLLVL.

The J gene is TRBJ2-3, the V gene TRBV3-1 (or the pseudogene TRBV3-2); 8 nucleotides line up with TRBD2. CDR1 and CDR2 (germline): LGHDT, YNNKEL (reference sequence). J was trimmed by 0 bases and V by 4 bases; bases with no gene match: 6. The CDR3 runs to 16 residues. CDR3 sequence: CASSPTSGLSTDTQYF. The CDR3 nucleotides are TGTGCCAGCAGCCCCACTAGCGGACTTAGCACAGATACGCAGTATTTT.

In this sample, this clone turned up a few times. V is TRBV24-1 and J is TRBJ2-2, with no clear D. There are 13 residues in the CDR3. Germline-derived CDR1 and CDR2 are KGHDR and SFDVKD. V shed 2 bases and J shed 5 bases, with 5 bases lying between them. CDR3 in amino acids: CATSDSSTGELFF. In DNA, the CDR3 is TGTGCCACCAGTGATTCGAGTACCGGGGAGCTGTTTTTT.

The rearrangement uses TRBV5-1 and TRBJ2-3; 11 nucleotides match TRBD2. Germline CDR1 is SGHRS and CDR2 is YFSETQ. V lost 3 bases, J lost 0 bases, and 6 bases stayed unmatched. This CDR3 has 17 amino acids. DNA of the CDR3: TGCGCCAGCAGCTGGCCCCTAGCGGGGGGAAGCACAGATACGCAGTATTTT. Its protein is CASSWPLAGGSTDTQYF.

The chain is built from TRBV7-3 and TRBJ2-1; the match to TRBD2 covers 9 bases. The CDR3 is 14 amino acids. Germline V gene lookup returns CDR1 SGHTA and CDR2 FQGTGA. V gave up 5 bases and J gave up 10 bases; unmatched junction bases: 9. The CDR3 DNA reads TGTGCCAGCAGCGCCTCTAGCGGGGTGGGGGAGCAGTTCTTC. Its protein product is CASSASSGVGEQFF.

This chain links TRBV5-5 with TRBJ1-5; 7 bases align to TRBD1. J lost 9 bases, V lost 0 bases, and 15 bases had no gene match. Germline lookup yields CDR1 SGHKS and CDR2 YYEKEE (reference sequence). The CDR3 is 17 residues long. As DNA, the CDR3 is TGTGCCAGCAGCTTGGCCGACAGGGAGGTCAATCAAGGGCCCCAGCATTTT. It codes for CASSLADREVNQGPQHF.

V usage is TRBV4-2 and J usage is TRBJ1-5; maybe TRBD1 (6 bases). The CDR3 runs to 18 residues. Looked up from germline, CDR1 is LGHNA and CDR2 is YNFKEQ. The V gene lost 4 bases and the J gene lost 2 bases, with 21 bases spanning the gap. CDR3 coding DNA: TGTGCCAGCAGCCCTGCTGGAGGGGGGGCTAAGGGCAATCAGCCCCAGCATTTT. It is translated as CASSPAGGGAKGNQPQHF.

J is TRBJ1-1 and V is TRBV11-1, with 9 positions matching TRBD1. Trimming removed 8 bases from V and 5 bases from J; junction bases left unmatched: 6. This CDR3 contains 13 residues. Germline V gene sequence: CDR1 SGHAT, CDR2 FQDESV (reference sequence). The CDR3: CASSGTGRTEAFF. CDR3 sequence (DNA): TGTGCCAGCTCTGGGACAGGGAGGACTGAAGCTTTCTTT.

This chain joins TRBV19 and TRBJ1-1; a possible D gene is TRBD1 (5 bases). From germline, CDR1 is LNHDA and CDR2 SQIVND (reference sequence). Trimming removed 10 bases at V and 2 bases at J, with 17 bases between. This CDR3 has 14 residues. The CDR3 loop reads CATRAQGGNTEAFF. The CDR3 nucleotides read TGTGCCACCAGGGCCCAGGGCGGTAACACTGAAGCTTTCTTT.

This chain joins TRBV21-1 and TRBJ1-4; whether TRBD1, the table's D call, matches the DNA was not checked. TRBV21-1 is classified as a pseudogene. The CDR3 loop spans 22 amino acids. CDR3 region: CASSKDRVGSLRVPTTNEKLFF. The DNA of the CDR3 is TGTGCCAGCAGCAAAGACAGGGTCGGGTCTCTCCGCGTACCAACAACTAATGAAAAACTGTTTTTT.

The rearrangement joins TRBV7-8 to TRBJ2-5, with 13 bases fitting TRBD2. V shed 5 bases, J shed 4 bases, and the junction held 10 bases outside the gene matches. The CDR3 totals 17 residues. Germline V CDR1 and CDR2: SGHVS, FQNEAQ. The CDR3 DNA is TGTGCCAGCAGCCCACGGACTAGCGGGGGAGCCGGAGAGACCCAGTACTTC. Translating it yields CASSPRTSGGAGETQYF.

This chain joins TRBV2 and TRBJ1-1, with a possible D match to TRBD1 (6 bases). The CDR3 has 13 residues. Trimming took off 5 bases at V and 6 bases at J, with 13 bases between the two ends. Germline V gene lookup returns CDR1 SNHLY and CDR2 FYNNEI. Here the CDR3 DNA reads TGTGCCAGCAGTTACACTGAGGGGGCTGAAGCTTTCTTT. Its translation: CASSYTEGAEAFF.